This T cell receptor beta chain stems from a study of OX40 agonist ivuxolimab in advanced cancers. Trimming took off 5 bases at V and 4 bases at J, with 29 bases between the two ends. This CDR3 contains 19 residues. Per the germline V gene, CDR1 is MNHEY and CDR2 is SMNVEV (reference sequence). Repertoires were generated with immunoSEQ multiplex PCR, while TCRdb's copy carries only in-frame clones and drops some. Here the sample spans 98,000 or so clones, about 80% being singletons. The source material was CD4+ or CD8+ T cells sorted from blood, sampled in a trial of the OX40 agonist ivuxolimab. The source is an adult with an advanced solid tumor such as melanoma, head and neck, liver or kidney cancer. The genes are TRBV27 and TRBJ1-2; a weak D match, TRBD1 (6 bases). The CDR3 DNA follows: TGTGCCAGCAGTCCTACCCCTGGCCCCGGGGGGCAGGGGCTCTATGGCTACACCTTC. It specifies CASSPTPGPGGQGLYGYTF.